One sample yielded the 32 T cell receptor beta chains listed below, sequenced in a study of T cells in Graves' hyperthyroidism and ophthalmopathy. Amplification of TCR beta CDR3 regions was performed using RNA transcripts as template. TCR CDR3 underwent first-round RT-PCR with the HTBI primer set. TCRdb itself ran the multiplex PCR reads through MiXCR, one entry per CDR3 protein. The sample carries 600,000 or so distinct CDR3 sequences, 13% to 15% recorded once. The sequencing sample was made of blood. The receptors here all came from a woman younger than 30 with Graves' ophthalmopathy.

The CDR3 loop reads CASSQVVPRGGGYTF. CDR3 nucleotides: TGTGCCAGCAGCCAAGTGGTCCCCAGGGGTGGAGGCTACACCTTC. This chain uses TRBV14 with TRBJ1-2; D perhaps matches TRBD1 (6 bases). V gave up 1 base and J gave up 8 bases, with 17 bases separating them. The CDR3 runs 15 residues. Germline V gives CDR1 SGHDN, CDR2 FVKESK.

This clonotype was picked up many times. The J gene is TRBJ2-7, the V gene TRBV7-2; 9 nucleotides agree with TRBD1. Trimming removed 5 bases from V and 5 bases from J; junction bases left unmatched: 13. The CDR3 runs to 16 residues. Germline V gives CDR1 SGHTA, CDR2 FQGNSA. CDR3 in DNA: TGTGCCAGCAGCCGGCTCCGGGACAGGGCTTTCAACGAGCAGTACTTC. Amino acids: CASSRLRDRAFNEQYF.

This clonotype was observed at least ten times. The rearrangement joins TRBV6-1 to TRBJ2-7, with 7 bases identical to TRBD1. This CDR3 contains 13 residues. Germline V gene data show CDR1 as MNHNS and CDR2 as SASEGT. V shed 6 bases and J 2 bases; nucleotides not matched to a gene: 4. The CDR3 coding sequence is TGTGCCAGCAGAACAGGGGCGGCCTACGAGCAGTACTTC. Translated, it gives CASRTGAAYEQYF.

The genes are TRBV6-1 and TRBJ1-4; unclear D gene. Germline CDR1 is MNHNS and CDR2 is SASEGT. The CDR3 runs to 12 residues. The V end lost 5 bases, the J end lost 8 bases, and 9 bases lay between the germline ends. CDR3 sequence (DNA): TGTGCCAGCAGTAAACTCCAGGAAAAACTGTTTTTT. As protein: CASSKLQEKLFF.

There are many counts of this clonotype. This chain connects TRBV20-1 to TRBJ2-3, with 7 bases identical to TRBD1. V trimming: 8 bases; J trimming: 0 bases; junction bases outside the gene matches: 17. Germline CDR1 reads DFQATT; CDR2 reads SNEGSKA (reference sequence). CDR3 size: 17 residues. CDR3 region: CSSTIPGQISSTDTQYF. DNA of the CDR3: TGCAGTTCAACCATTCCGGGACAGATATCAAGCACAGATACGCAGTATTTT.

This clonotype was seen many times. In DNA form, the CDR3 reads TGTGCCATCAGTGATTCTAGCGGGGCCCACTACGAGCAGTACTTC. Its protein product is CAISDSSGAHYEQYF. The chain joins TRBV10-3 to TRBJ2-7; TRBD2 matches 9 bases. CDR1 is ENHRY and CDR2 is SYGVKD in the germline V gene. The V and J ends lost 3 bases and 3 bases, in that order; junction bases with no gene match: 6. This CDR3 spans 15 amino acids.

This clonotype was picked up many times. The rearrangement joins TRBV19 to TRBJ1-1, with TRBD1 identical over 8 bases. Germline CDR1 is LNHDA and CDR2 is SQIVND (reference sequence). V was clipped by 3 bases and J by 4 bases; unmatched bases: 7. The CDR3 has 15 amino acids. CDR3 protein: CASSMAPTGGTEAFF. Written as DNA, the CDR3 is TGTGCCAGTAGTATGGCCCCTACAGGGGGCACTGAAGCTTTCTTT.

This chain joins TRBV20-1 and TRBJ1-2; TRBD1 agrees at 9 bases. The CDR3 contains 17 residues. The ends lost 6 bases at V and 5 bases at J; junction bases unmatched: 19. Germline values: CDR1 DFQATT, CDR2 SNEGSKA (reference sequence). The CDR3 region is CSADRGFGDRVRYGYTF. DNA of the CDR3: TGCAGTGCCGACAGGGGGTTTGGGGACAGGGTGCGGTATGGCTACACCTTC.

This clonotype was seen at least ten times. V and J are TRBV12-3 or TRBV12-4 and TRBJ2-5, with TRBD1 identical over 12 bases. The V gene end was trimmed by 6 bases and the J gene end by 5 bases; junction bases not matched to a gene: 25. The CDR3 has 21 amino acids. The CDR3, as DNA: TGTGCCAGCAGCTTCACCGGGACAGGGGGCCAAGAGGAAGGCGGATGGGAGACCCAGTACTTC. Its protein product is CASSFTGTGGQEEGGWETQYF.

This clonotype was seen repeatedly, ten times or more. This sequence joins TRBV27 and TRBJ1-5, with 8 bases aligning to TRBD1. The CDR3 runs to 14 residues. The germline CDR1 and CDR2 sequences are MNHEY and SMNVEV (reference sequence). V lost 5 bases to trimming and J lost 7 bases; unmatched junction nucleotides: 7. CDR3 loop: CASSPGQGTQPQHF. The CDR3 coding sequence is TGTGCCAGCAGTCCCGGACAGGGTACCCAGCCCCAGCATTTT.

This clonotype turned up a few times. A much larger clone lies one base from this, so it may be a read error. The genes are TRBV28 and TRBJ2-7; maybe TRBD2 (6 bases). CDR1 and CDR2 from the germline V gene are MDHEN and SYDVKM. V lost 6 bases, J lost 2 bases, and 35 bases lay in between. This CDR3 is built from 21 residues. Written as DNA, the CDR3 is TGTGCCAGCAGCTATGAGCTAAGCCTAGGACCAGCGGACTATTTACCCTACGAGCAGTACTTC. Its protein product is CASSYELSLGPADYLPYEQYF.

In this sample, this clonotype turned up many times. The DNA of the CDR3 is TGTGCCAGCAGCGCGGACAGGGCCCAAGAGACCCAGTACTTC. Residues: CASSADRAQETQYF. The V and J genes are TRBV2 and TRBJ2-5; TRBD1 agrees at 8 bases. Germline lookup yields CDR1 SNHLY and CDR2 FYNNEI. The J segment lost 1 base and the V segment lost 6 bases, leaving 4 bases of the junction unmatched. This CDR3 is 14 amino acids long.

This clonotype was seen many times. The genes are TRBV6-5 and TRBJ2-2; D perhaps matches TRBD1 (5 bases). Trimming took off 2 bases at V and 6 bases at J, with 10 bases between the two ends. Germline CDR1 reads MNHEY; CDR2 reads SVGAGI. The CDR3 contains 14 residues. The CDR3 DNA follows: TGTGCCAGCAGTTACGCCAGGGTTGCCGGGGAGCTGTTTTTT. It translates to CASSYARVAGELFF.

Only a few counts were recorded for this clonotype. The rearrangement links TRBV18 to TRBJ1-1, with no clear D. V was shortened by 3 bases and J by 3 bases, with 23 bases between the two germline ends. This CDR3 contains 18 residues. From germline, CDR1 is KGHSH and CDR2 LQKENI. CDR3 bases: TGTGCCAGCTCACCCATCTTGGCCCTGCGGAGTGCAGACACTGAAGCTTTCTTT. It yields the protein CASSPILALRSADTEAFF.

This clonotype came up many times. The chain recombines TRBV28 with TRBJ1-1; 7 nucleotides line up with TRBD1. The V segment lost 8 bases and the J segment 7 bases; nucleotides outside the gene matches: 10. This CDR3 contains 13 residues. The germline V gene encodes CDR1 MDHEN and CDR2 SYDVKM. CDR3 amino acids: CASHIEGQDEAFF. The CDR3 coding sequence is TGTGCCAGCCACATAGAAGGACAGGATGAAGCTTTCTTT.

This clonotype was counted many times. The chain recombines TRBV20-1 with TRBJ2-7, with D tentatively TRBD1 or TRBD2 (5 bases each). The CDR3 spans 14 residues. The germline V gene has CDR1 DFQATT and CDR2 SNEGSKA (reference sequence). V was clipped by 5 bases and J by 2 bases, with 16 bases between them. In DNA form, the CDR3 reads TGCAGTGCTGCCGGGACCCACATCGCCTACGAGCAGTACTTC. It codes for CSAAGTHIAYEQYF.

This clonotype was seen ten or more times. This chain uses TRBV7-9 with TRBJ2-7, with TRBD1 as a possible D gene (6 bases). In germline, CDR1 is SEHNR, CDR2 FQNEAQ (reference sequence). Trimming removed 2 bases at V and 3 bases at J, with 14 bases between. The CDR3 contains 15 residues. CDR3 in amino acids: CASSLIDRSGYEQYF. The DNA of the CDR3 is TGTGCCAGCAGCTTAATCGACAGGTCGGGCTACGAGCAGTACTTC.

This clonotype was seen repeatedly, ten times or more. V is TRBV30 and J is TRBJ2-3; D unresolved. Germline V CDR1 and CDR2: GTSNPN, SVGIG (reference sequence). The CDR3 has 12 amino acids. V was trimmed by 2 bases and J by 4 bases, leaving 7 bases between them. CDR3 region: CAWSPDSDTQYF. The CDR3 region has the DNA TGTGCCTGGAGTCCAGACTCAGATACGCAGTATTTT.

This clonotype was seen a handful of times. The chain employs TRBV9 and TRBJ2-7, with unresolved D. The CDR3 is 16 residues long. Trimming shortened V by 0 bases and J by 0 bases, and 13 bases separated the two germline ends. Germline assignment: CDR1 SGDLS and CDR2 YYNGEE. The CDR3 sequence: CASSVAPTLSSYEQYF. The CDR3 DNA reads as TGTGCCAGCAGCGTAGCCCCGACGTTGAGCTCCTACGAGCAGTACTTC.

Points on this clonotype: This may arise from a read error, as a much more abundant clone is one base away. This chain uses TRBV7-9 with TRBJ2-5, with TRBD2 identical over 7 bases. V shed 5 bases and J 4 bases; nucleotides not matched to a gene: 10. CDR3 length: 15 residues. CDR1 is SEHNR and CDR2 is FQNEAQ in the germline V gene (reference sequence). CDR3 protein: CASSRGDGSGETQYF. CDR3 nucleotides: TGTGCCAGCAGCCGGGGGGACGGCAGTGGAGAGACCCAGTACTTC.

This clonotype has at least ten counts. The J gene is TRBJ2-7, the V gene TRBV11-3; D is perhaps TRBD2 (5 bases). The CDR3 has 14 amino acids. Germline-derived CDR1 and CDR2 are SGHNT and YENEEA. Deletions cut 1 base from V and 4 bases from J, with 11 bases between. The CDR3 region has the DNA TGTGCCAGCAGCTTAGGGGGTAGAGGGTACGAGCAGTACTTC. Encoded protein: CASSLGGRGYEQYF.

The chain recombines TRBV24-1 with TRBJ2-1, with 12 bases fitting TRBD2. CDR1 is KGHDR and CDR2 is SFDVKD in the germline V gene. The J segment lost 0 bases and the V segment lost 0 bases, leaving 11 bases of the junction unmatched. This CDR3 region has 21 residues. The CDR3 nucleotides are TGTGCCACCAGTGATTTGCAGGAGACTAGCGGGAGCTCCTTCTCCTACAATGAGCAGTTCTTC. It translates to CATSDLQETSGSSFSYNEQFF.

Many counts were recorded for this clonotype. The V call is TRBV28, the J call TRBJ2-5; D perhaps matches TRBD2 (5 bases). V was trimmed by 7 bases and J by 2 bases, leaving 23 bases between them. CDR3 length: 17 residues. Germline assignment: CDR1 MDHEN and CDR2 SYDVKM. The CDR3 sequence is CASTLRSGVRYQETQYF. CDR3 bases: TGTGCCAGCACCCTAAGGTCCGGGGTCCGGTATCAAGAGACCCAGTACTTC.

This clonotype was detected a few times. This sequence joins TRBV20-1 and TRBJ2-3, with a weak D call TRBD2 (6 bases). Germline V lookup: CDR1 DFQATT, CDR2 SNEGSKA (reference sequence). The CDR3 sequence is 13 residues long. With 5 bases removed from V and 0 bases from J, the gap between germline ends came to 9 bases. The CDR3 loop reads CSAGSGSTDTQYF. DNA for the CDR3: TGCAGTGCTGGTAGCGGTAGCACAGATACGCAGTATTTT.

The table lists this clonotype with many counts. Just one base apart from a much larger clone, this may be a read error. The CDR3 bases are TGTGCCAGCAGTTTAAGGGGCGGGATACAAGAGACCCAGTACTTC. It translates to CASSLRGGIQETQYF. V gene TRBV28 combines with J gene TRBJ2-5; TRBD2 is a possible D gene (6 bases). The CDR3 length is 15 residues. Trimming took off 2 bases at V and 2 bases at J, with 12 bases between the two ends. CDR1 is MDHEN, CDR2 SYDVKM, per germline.

As regards this clonotype: It may be a read error: a sequence one base away is much more abundant. The chain employs TRBV12-3 or TRBV12-4 and TRBJ2-7; maybe TRBD2 (6 bases). V gave up 3 bases and J gave up 4 bases, with 13 bases separating them. The CDR3 is 14 residues long. In DNA, the CDR3 is TGTGCCAGCAGTTTTTTGCCGGGGGTTTACGAGCAGTACTTC. As protein: CASSFLPGVYEQYF.

On this clonotype itself: One end of the junction fails to match germline, which may point to a read error. V usage is TRBV7-3 and J usage is TRBJ2-1; 9 bases align to TRBD2. Germline loops: CDR1 SGHTA, CDR2 FQGTGA. This CDR3 spans 12 amino acids. The CDR3 DNA is TGTGCCAGCAGCTCGGGCGGGGGGGTTAGGGTCTTC. Residues: CASSSGGGVRVF.

CDR3 sequence: CASSQVGGSFSSPLHF. DNA of the CDR3: TGTGCCAGCAGCCAAGTCGGTGGGTCTTTCTCTTCACCCCTCCACTTT. The chain uses TRBV3-1 and TRBJ1-6; no clear D. There are 16 residues in the CDR3. In germline, CDR1 is LGHDT, CDR2 YNNKEL (reference sequence). The V and J ends lost 1 base and 9 bases respectively, with 16 bases between them.

Many counts were recorded for this clonotype. The rearrangement links TRBV6-5 to TRBJ2-1; 12 bases fit TRBD2. Germline CDR1 is MNHEY and CDR2 is SVGAGI. The CDR3 covers 19 residues. J was trimmed by 4 bases and V by 0 bases; bases with no gene match: 10. CDR3 DNA sequence: TGTGCCAGCAGTTACTCGTGGCTAGCGGGAGGGTCCCGGTACAATGAGCAGTTCTTC. This gives the protein CASSYSWLAGGSRYNEQFF.

On this clonotype: The conserved phenylalanine or tryptophan is not found at the CDR3 terminus, so this likely reflects a read error. The CDR3 region has the DNA TGTGCCACCAGCAGGGCGCATAGCTCTGGGGCCAACGTCCTGACTTAC. The encoded protein is CATSRAHSSGANVLTY. The rearrangement links TRBV15 to TRBJ2-6; D ambiguous. The V end lost 3 bases, the J end lost 0 bases, and 9 bases lay between the germline ends. This CDR3 is built from 16 residues. Germline V gene sequence: CDR1 LNHNV, CDR2 YYDKDF (reference sequence).

This clonotype was recorded at least ten times. This rearrangement joins TRBV27 to TRBJ2-1, with TRBD1 matching 7 bases. Germline V gene data show CDR1 as MNHEY and CDR2 as SMNVEV (reference sequence). V gave up 8 bases and J gave up 10 bases; unmatched junction bases: 8. This CDR3 has 12 residues. CDR3 nucleotides: TGTGCCAGCGGGGGAAGGGGGCCCGAGCAGTTCTTC. This gives the protein CASGGRGPEQFF.

This sequence joins TRBV18 and TRBJ1-4, with 9 bases identical to TRBD1. V lost 0 bases to trimming and J lost 7 bases; unmatched junction nucleotides: 3. There are 15 residues in the CDR3. Looked up from germline, CDR1 is KGHSH and CDR2 is LQKENI. Written as DNA, the CDR3 is TGTGCCAGCTCACCACCGGGACAGGGAAGTGAAAAACTGTTTTTT. Protein sequence: CASSPPGQGSEKLFF.